This T cell receptor beta chain was documented in a study of T-cell memory formation after mild COVID-19. Study overall: Largely, TCR clusters stayed within a single donor. Overall study findings and caveats: Later expanders leaned CD4+, whereas day 15 to 85 contracting clones were balanced CD4/CD8.

TCRdb re-called the 5' RACE reads through MiXCR, storing one row per CDR3 protein. The table lists around 340,000 distinct CDR3 sequences, under 25% of them singletons. In regard to this clonotype: Its target is unknown.

The ends were cut back, 0 bases at V and 0 bases at J, with 14 bases in the middle. Germline V gene lookup returns CDR1 KGHSH and CDR2 LQKENI. CDR3 length equals 17 residues. Sequencing was performed on PBMCs or a T cell subset sorted from them (not recorded which). The source is an adult woman who had mild COVID-19 (a few samples of this study predate the infection). Cell type and time point are not known. V is TRBV18 and J is TRBJ1-1; maybe TRBD1 (5 bases). The CDR3: CASSPPWGLGMNTEAFF. The DNA for the CDR3 is TGTGCCAGCTCACCACCGTGGGGCCTAGGAATGAACACTGAAGCTTTCTTT.